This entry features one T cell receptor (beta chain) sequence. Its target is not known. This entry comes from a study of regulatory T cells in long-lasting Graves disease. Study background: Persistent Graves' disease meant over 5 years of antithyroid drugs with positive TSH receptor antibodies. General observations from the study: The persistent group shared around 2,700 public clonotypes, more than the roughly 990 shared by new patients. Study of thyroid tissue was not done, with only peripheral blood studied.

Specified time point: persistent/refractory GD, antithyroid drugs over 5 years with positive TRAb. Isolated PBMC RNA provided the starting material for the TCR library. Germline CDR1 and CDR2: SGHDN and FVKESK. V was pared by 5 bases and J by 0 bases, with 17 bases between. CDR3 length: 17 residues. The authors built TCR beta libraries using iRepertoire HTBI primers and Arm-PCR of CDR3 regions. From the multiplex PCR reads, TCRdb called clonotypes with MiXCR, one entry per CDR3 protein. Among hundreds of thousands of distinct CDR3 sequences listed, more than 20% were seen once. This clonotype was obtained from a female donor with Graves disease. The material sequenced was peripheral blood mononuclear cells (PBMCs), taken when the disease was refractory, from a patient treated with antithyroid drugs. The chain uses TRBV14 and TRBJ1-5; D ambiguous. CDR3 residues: CASSAKIGWGSNQPQHF. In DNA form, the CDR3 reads TGTGCCAGCAGCGCGAAAATAGGTTGGGGTAGCAATCAGCCCCAGCATTTT.